What follows are 30 T cell receptor beta chains derived from one specimen sequenced in a study of cytomegalovirus exposure and HLA in healthy donors. Here immunoSEQ multiplex PCR was the method, and the copy in TCRdb shows in-frame clones only, minus some. The repertoire holds 150,000 to 200,000 clones, with roughly 84% as singletons. The sequencing input was PBMCs. The receptors come from a woman in her 30s in good health and CMV-seropositive.

This clone was seen a few times. The V gene is TRBV15, the J gene TRBJ1-2; no clear D gene. The CDR3 runs to 14 residues. V was pared by 0 bases and J by 4 bases, with 9 bases between. Germline lookup yields CDR1 LNHNV and CDR2 YYDKDF (reference sequence). CDR3: CATSRDGISYGYTF. In DNA form, the CDR3 reads TGTGCCACCAGCAGAGACGGGATCAGCTATGGCTACACCTTC.

This chain joins TRBV4-2 and TRBJ2-5; TRBD2 might be the D (5 bases). Looked up from germline, CDR1 is LGHNA and CDR2 is YNFKEQ. The CDR3 length is 13 residues. Trimming shortened V by 1 base and J by 5 bases, and 8 bases separated the two germline ends. CDR3 residues: CASSQGEMETQYF. As DNA, the CDR3 is TGTGCCAGCAGCCAAGGGGAGATGGAGACCCAGTACTTC.

CDR3 sequence (DNA): TGTGCCAGCAGTGGTCCAGGGGGGAATCAGCCCCAGCATTTT. Translated, it gives CASSGPGGNQPQHF. The chain links TRBV2 to TRBJ1-5; 7 nucleotides agree with TRBD1. Germline V gene lookup returns CDR1 SNHLY and CDR2 FYNNEI. This CDR3 is built from 14 residues. V shed 4 bases and J 4 bases; nucleotides not matched to a gene: 4.

The rearrangement uses TRBV6-5 and TRBJ2-1; TRBD2 matches at 8 bases. Germline values: CDR1 MNHEY, CDR2 SVGAGI. The CDR3 contains 14 residues. The trim removed 4 bases at V and 5 bases at J, leaving 4 bases unmatched. The CDR3 DNA sequence: TGTGCCAGCAGTTCGGGACTAGGCGACAATGAGCAGTTCTTC. This codes for CASSSGLGDNEQFF.

The rearrangement joins TRBV6-5 to TRBJ1-1; TRBD1 aligns across 7 bases. Trimming took 6 bases from V and 5 from J; bases not matched to a gene: 6. Germline lookup yields CDR1 MNHEY and CDR2 SVGAGI. CDR3 length: 13 amino acids. DNA for the CDR3: TGTGCCAGCAGCCGACAGGGTTGGACTGAAGCTTTCTTT. Its translation: CASSRQGWTEAFF.

The rearrangement links TRBV19 to TRBJ2-5, with 9 bases lining up with TRBD1. The germline V gene encodes CDR1 LNHDA and CDR2 SQIVND (reference sequence). CDR3 size: 13 residues. V lost 3 bases and J lost 4; bases outside the gene matches: 0. The CDR3 nucleotides are TGTGCCAGTAGTATGGGACAGGGAGAGACCCAGTACTTC. Translated, it gives CASSMGQGETQYF.

This chain uses TRBV5-1 with TRBJ2-7; 8 positions agree with TRBD2. Germline V gene lookup returns CDR1 SGHRS and CDR2 YFSETQ. V lost 1 base and J lost 3; bases outside the gene matches: 6. The CDR3 is 15 residues long. For the CDR3, the DNA is TGCGCCAGCAGCTTGAATAGGCGGGAGGTCTACGAGCAGTACTTC. It encodes CASSLNRREVYEQYF.

The V call is TRBV20-1, the J call TRBJ2-3; D is uncertain. The V end lost 3 bases, the J end lost 5 bases, and 3 bases lay between the germline ends. This CDR3 is 10 amino acids long. CDR1 and CDR2 (germline): DFQATT, SNEGSKA (reference sequence). CDR3 DNA: TGCAGTGCTAGTCGAGATACGCAGTATTTT. Translation: CSASRDTQYF.

The chain joins TRBV15 to TRBJ1-5; 7 positions match TRBD1. The germline gives CDR1 LNHNV, CDR2 YYDKDF (reference sequence). This CDR3 comprises 15 residues. V lost 1 base and J lost 5; bases outside the gene matches: 5. The CDR3 coding sequence is TGTGCCACCAGCAGAGCCGGGACAGCATATCAGCCCCAGCATTTT. It is translated as CATSRAGTAYQPQHF.

This clone was seen ten or more times. The genes are TRBV2 and TRBJ2-2; perhaps TRBD2 as D (5 bases). CDR1 and CDR2 from the germline V gene are SNHLY and FYNNEI. Trimming shortened V by 4 bases and J by 0 bases, and 9 bases separated the two germline ends. The CDR3 sequence is 15 residues long. The CDR3 spells CASSVKRTNTGELFF. As DNA, the CDR3 is TGTGCCAGCAGTGTCAAGCGGACGAACACCGGGGAGCTGTTTTTT.

The chain is built from TRBV7-2 and TRBJ2-7; TRBD2 matches 8 bases. J was trimmed by 6 bases and V by 0 bases; bases with no gene match: 7. Germline V gene lookup returns CDR1 SGHTA and CDR2 FQGNSA. The CDR3 totals 15 residues. The CDR3 here is CASSLAPSGSAEQYF. The CDR3 DNA is TGTGCCAGCAGCTTAGCCCCCAGCGGGAGTGCCGAGCAGTACTTC.

The chain uses TRBV13 and TRBJ1-2; TRBD1 aligns across 7 bases. This CDR3 spans 13 amino acids. The V and J ends lost 5 bases and 4 bases, in that order; junction bases with no gene match: 4. Germline V CDR1 and CDR2: PRHDT, FYEKMQ (reference sequence). CDR3 sequence reads: CASSRGTVYGYTF. CDR3 DNA sequence: TGTGCCAGCAGCAGAGGGACAGTCTATGGCTACACCTTC.

V usage is TRBV7-2 and J usage is TRBJ2-4; D is possibly TRBD2 (5 bases). This CDR3 comprises 15 residues. V gave up 6 bases and J gave up 7 bases, with 19 bases separating them. Germline CDR1 reads SGHTA; CDR2 reads FQGNSA. The CDR3 DNA follows: TGTGCCAGCAGTTACGGCGCGGCAGAGGGTAACATTCAGTACTTC. Translating gives CASSYGAAEGNIQYF.

The chain joins TRBV7-9 to TRBJ1-1; D is possibly TRBD1 (5 bases). The CDR3 runs 15 residues. Germline V gene sequence: CDR1 SEHNR, CDR2 FQNEAQ (reference sequence). V shed 2 bases and J shed 5 bases, with 15 bases lying between them. The CDR3 nucleotides are TGTGCCAGCAGCTTAAGTCTGGGGGGAGGGACTGAAGCTTTCTTT. Amino acid sequence: CASSLSLGGGTEAFF.

V is TRBV6-5 and J is TRBJ2-7; TRBD1 might be the D (6 bases). V was trimmed by 0 bases and J by 3 bases, leaving 15 bases between them. Germline V gene sequence: CDR1 MNHEY, CDR2 SVGAGI. The CDR3 extends over 16 amino acids. CDR3 region: CASSYSIAGVLYEQYF. DNA for the CDR3: TGTGCCAGCAGTTACTCGATCGCAGGGGTCCTCTACGAGCAGTACTTC.

The CDR3 DNA reads TGCGCCAGCAGCCAAGCGTTCAGGGCTGAAGCTTTCTTT. It translates to CASSQAFRAEAFF. V gene TRBV4-1 combines with J gene TRBJ1-1; TRBD1 might be the D (5 bases). There are 13 residues in the CDR3. Germline lookup yields CDR1 MGHRA and CDR2 YSYEKL. V dropped 1 base and J dropped 6 bases, with 9 bases sitting between them.

CDR3 sequence: CASSFGGTGTPSNQPQHF. CDR3 in DNA: TGTGCCAGCAGCTTTGGTGGGACAGGGACACCTAGCAATCAGCCCCAGCATTTT. The rearrangement joins TRBV7-9 to TRBJ1-5; 9 bases match TRBD1. The germline V gene has CDR1 SEHNR and CDR2 FQNEAQ (reference sequence). Trimming removed 3 bases from V and 0 bases from J; junction bases left unmatched: 9. The CDR3 consists of 18 residues.

The rearrangement links TRBV6-6 to TRBJ2-1; 8 bases fit TRBD2. This CDR3 spans 15 amino acids. J was trimmed by 9 bases and V by 4 bases; bases with no gene match: 11. Germline CDR1 reads MNHNY; CDR2 reads SVGAGI (reference sequence). The CDR3 sequence is CASSSIAGSGIEQFF. The DNA of the CDR3 is TGTGCCAGCAGTTCAATAGCGGGATCGGGCATTGAGCAGTTCTTC.

This clone was counted a few times. V and J are TRBV7-2 and TRBJ1-1, with D uncertain. The CDR3 spans 13 residues. Trimming cost V 1 base and J 6 bases, with 9 bases left between them. Germline CDR1 is SGHTA and CDR2 is FQGNSA. For the CDR3, the DNA is TGTGCCAGCAGCTTAGTCTCGGCGGCTGAAGCTTTCTTT. Amino acid sequence: CASSLVSAAEAFF.

The chain combines TRBV27 with TRBJ1-2; tentatively, D is TRBD1 (5 bases). The CDR3 sequence is 14 residues long. The V and J ends lost 5 bases and 5 bases respectively, with 15 bases between them. Per the germline V gene, CDR1 is MNHEY and CDR2 is SMNVEV (reference sequence). CDR3 protein: CASSPGVNRYGYTF. In DNA, the CDR3 is TGTGCCAGCAGTCCGGGGGTTAATAGGTATGGCTACACCTTC.

The table lists this clone with a count of one. CDR3 residues: CASSLGLADTYEQYF. CDR3 DNA: TGTGCCAGCAGCCTTGGACTAGCGGATACCTACGAGCAGTACTTC. The chain has TRBV7-6 and TRBJ2-7; 10 nucleotides match TRBD2. The CDR3 extends over 15 amino acids. V trimming: 5 bases; J trimming: 2 bases; junction bases outside the gene matches: 6. The V gene's germline CDR1 is SGHVS and CDR2 FNYEAQ.

CDR3 DNA: TGTGCCAGCAGCCTCGGACTTAGCTCCTACAATGAGCAGTTCTTC. Amino acids: CASSLGLSSYNEQFF. The chain has TRBV5-4 and TRBJ2-1; possible D gene TRBD2, 5 bases. Germline CDR1 SGHNT, CDR2 YYREEE (reference sequence). Trimming removed 4 bases at V and 0 bases at J, with 11 bases between. This CDR3 comprises 15 residues. Drawing the rest from reference TRBV5-4 and TRBJ2-1, the complete variable domain is ETGVTQSPTHLIKTRGQQVTLRCSSQSGHNTVSWYQQALGQGPQFIFQYYREEENGRGNFPPRFSGLQFPNYSSELNVNALELDDSALYLCASSLGLSSYNEQFFGPGTRLTVL.

The CDR3 DNA reads TGTGCCAGCTCAGCGGGGATAAGGTCCGGGGAGCTGTTTTTT. This encodes CASSAGIRSGELFF. This chain links TRBV18 with TRBJ2-2; TRBD2 might be the D (6 bases). CDR1 and CDR2 from the germline V gene are KGHSH and LQKENI. The CDR3 is 14 amino acids. The V end lost 5 bases, the J end lost 6 bases, and 13 bases lay between the germline ends.

This chain uses TRBV7-2 with TRBJ2-7; the D gene is possibly TRBD2 (7 bases). From germline, CDR1 is SGHTA and CDR2 FQGNSA. V dropped 5 bases and J dropped 3 bases, with 14 bases sitting between them. This CDR3 is 14 amino acids long. This CDR3 reads CASSRGGGHYEQYF. Written as DNA, the CDR3 is TGTGCCAGCAGCAGGGGGGGCGGGCACTACGAGCAGTACTTC. The whole variable domain, filled in from reference TRBV7-2 and TRBJ2-7, reads GAGVSQSPSNKVTEKGKDVELRCDPISGHTALYWYRQSLGQGLEFLIYFQGNSAPDKSGLPSDRFSAERTGGSVSTLTIQRTQQEDSAVYLCASSRGGGHYEQYFGPGTRLTVT.

J is TRBJ1-2 and V is TRBV6-1, with TRBD1 matching over 7 bases. Germline CDR1 is MNHNS and CDR2 is SASEGT. V lost 6 bases and J lost 3; bases outside the gene matches: 4. The CDR3 consists of 13 residues. The DNA for the CDR3 is TGTGCCAGCAGCCGACAGGGCGACTATGGCTACACCTTC. Amino acid sequence: CASSRQGDYGYTF.

The chain combines TRBV5-1 with TRBJ1-1; the match to TRBD1 covers 11 bases. V gave up 4 bases and J gave up 2 bases; unmatched junction bases: 13. The V gene's germline CDR1 is SGHRS and CDR2 YFSETQ. CDR3 length: 18 residues. The chain's CDR3 is CASSPSRDRGYINTEAFF. CDR3 bases: TGCGCCAGCAGCCCGTCCCGGGACAGGGGGTATATTAACACTGAAGCTTTCTTT.

The V gene is TRBV15, the J gene TRBJ2-1, with 8 bases aligning to TRBD2. The V and J ends lost 5 bases and 5 bases, in that order; junction bases with no gene match: 11. CDR1 is LNHNV, CDR2 YYDKDF, per germline (reference sequence). The length of the CDR3 is 16 residues. CDR3 sequence reads: CATSLGAGGGHNEQFF. CDR3 DNA sequence: TGTGCCACCAGCCTGGGCGCGGGAGGCGGGCACAATGAGCAGTTCTTC. Supplemented by reference TRBV15 and TRBJ2-1, the full variable domain reads DAMVIQNPRYQVTQFGKPVTLSCSQTLNHNVMYWYQQKSSQAPKLLFHYYDKDFNNEADTPDNFQSRRPNTSFCFLDIRSPGLGDTAMYLCATSLGAGGGHNEQFFGPGTRLTVL.

This rearrangement joins TRBV5-6 to TRBJ2-5, with 10 bases that match TRBD1. This CDR3 spans 16 amino acids. Germline V CDR1 and CDR2: SGHDT, YYEEEE. The junction had 8 bases not matched to a gene; V was cut back by 1 base and J by 5 bases. In nucleotides, the CDR3 is TGTGCCAGCAGCTTGACTCCGACAGGGGGCGTGGAGACCCAGTACTTC. It translates to CASSLTPTGGVETQYF.

V usage is TRBV10-3 and J usage is TRBJ2-7, with D possibly matching TRBD1 (6 bases). CDR1 is ENHRY and CDR2 is SYGVKD in the germline V gene. This CDR3 contains 13 residues. The V end lost 3 bases, the J end lost 6 bases, and 12 bases lay between the germline ends. CDR3 bases: TGTGCCATCAGTGAAAGCCGGGACACCGAGCAGTACTTC. This translates into CAISESRDTEQYF.

The chain couples TRBV7-2 to TRBJ2-7; 12 bases agree with TRBD2. J lost 6 bases, V lost 1 base, and 4 bases had no gene match. CDR3 length equals 15 residues. Germline V gene lookup returns CDR1 SGHTA and CDR2 FQGNSA. In nucleotides, the CDR3 is TGTGCCAGCAGCTTAGTGACTAGCGGGAGTCCCGAGCAGTACTTC. Its translation: CASSLVTSGSPEQYF.